The rows below give T cell receptor beta chains drawn from one sample of a study of shared clonotypes between healthy human individuals. The protocol was immunoSEQ multiplex PCR, while the TCRdb copy is restricted to in-frame clones and leaves out a portion. This table holds roughly 2,000,000 clones, about 95% found once. Sequenced: naive CD8+ T cells sorted from blood. These receptors were collected from a man in his late teens or twenties in good health. Both conserved end residues are part of each CDR3.

TRBV9	TRBJ2-7	CASSAGLAGVLEQYF
TRBV7-9	TRBJ1-1	CASSHLGPDLEAFF
TRBV7-8	TRBJ2-7	CATLEQGSSYEQYF
TRBV2	TRBJ2-1	CASSEAGFGDTEQFF
TRBV13	TRBJ1-4	CASSLVSEFEKLFF
TRBV7-9	TRBJ2-7	CASSVGTGGDEQYF
TRBV7-9	TRBJ2-1	CASSLVGGGAWNEQFF
TRBV5-6	TRBJ2-2	CASSAFRGPNTGELFF
TRBV30	TRBJ1-4	CAWSRGGNNEKLFF
TRBV6-4	TRBJ1-5	CASSDVGFSNQPQHF
TRBV7-9	TRBJ2-1	CASSLAPSGGGWNEQFF
TRBV7-9	TRBJ2-7	CASSFEDRIPYEQYF
TRBV11-2	TRBJ1-1	CASSLAARGGTEAFF
TRBV30	TRBJ2-1	CAWRAYYNEQFF
TRBV28	TRBJ1-1	CASSSRGGTMNTEAFF
TRBV6-4	TRBJ2-1	CASSDSAGGPLGNEQFF
TRBV5-3	TRBJ1-2	CARSCQTSKKNGYTF